This T cell receptor (beta chain) was observed in a study of cytomegalovirus exposure and HLA in healthy donors. CDR1 is MNHEY and CDR2 is SVGAGI in the germline V gene. The CDR3 contains 13 residues. V was pared by 0 bases and J by 8 bases, with 10 bases between. Primers included in the PCR were 60 Vbeta and 13 Jbeta primers. Some clones are missing from TCRdb's copy, which holds only in-frame ones; the method was immunoSEQ multiplex PCR. The sample contains around 150,000 clones, nearly 80% of which appear only once. This chain uses TRBV6-5 with TRBJ1-2; D is uncertain. The sample was PBMCs. This clonotype was obtained from a man younger than 45 in good health and CMV-seronegative. The DNA for the CDR3 is TGTGCCAGCAGTTACTCGAGCGGCGGAGGCTACACCTTC. Amino acids: CASSYSSGGGYTF.